The clone carrying this T cell receptor (beta chain) has just a few counts. This entry is derived from a study of CD4+ T cells in melanoma. Sequenced by immunoSEQ multiplex PCR; TCRdb stores in-frame clones only, minus some. The sample lists around 20,000 clones; approximately 83% were seen once. The CDR3 loop spans 16 amino acids. Germline V lookup: CDR1 SGHAT, CDR2 FQNNGV. Trimming shortened V by 0 bases and J by 1 base, and 12 bases separated the two germline ends. Sequenced: cells from a culture (not recorded whether cultured in vitro). The V call is TRBV11-2, the J call TRBJ1-1, with D possibly being TRBD1 (5 bases). The sequence was collected from a human donor with melanoma. CDR3 in DNA: TGTGCCAGCAGCTTAGAATTTGGGGCCAAGAACACTGAAGCTTTCTTT. Translation gives CASSLEFGAKNTEAFF. Full variable domain (outside the CDR3, taken from reference TRBV11-2 and TRBJ1-1): EAGVAQSPRYKIIEKRQSVAFWCNPISGHATLYWYQQILGQGPKLLIQFQNNGVVDDSQLPKDRFSAERLKGVDSTLKIQPAKLEDSAVYLCASSLEFGAKNTEAFFGQGTRLTVV.